These T cell receptor beta chains were read from a single sample in a study of blood T cell repertoires in COVID-19. TCRdb keeps only in-frame clones here, not all; method: immunoSEQ multiplex PCR. Of about 150,000 clones listed, roughly 78% are singletons. The sample was peripheral blood. The origin of the receptors is a human donor with acute or convalescent COVID-19. The donor label of this sample is uncertain. Each CDR3 is given with its conserved first and last residue. The D gene is left open where the match is weak. The size field is filled for only some rows; it gives once, few, many or a size class.

d_call	j_call	clone_size	v_call	cdr3_length	cdr3_nt	cdr3_aa
.	TRBJ2-2	.	TRBV10-1	15	TGCGCCAGCAGTGAGCCCGGGACAACGACCGGGGAGCTGTTTTTT	CASSEPGTTTGELFF
.	TRBJ2-4	.	TRBV7-9	13	TGTGCCAGCAGCTTAAATTCGCGGGGCATTCAGTACTTC	CASSLNSRGIQYF
.	TRBJ1-4	.	TRBV9	13	TGTGCCAGCAGCCGGACAGTATCTGAAAAACTGTTTTTT	CASSRTVSEKLFF
.	TRBJ2-3	few	TRBV24-1	12	TGTGCCACCGCAGGGAGCACAGATACGCAGTATTTT	CATAGSTDTQYF
.	TRBJ2-1	.	TRBV4-1	16	TGCGCCAGCAGCCAAGACAGGGTAGGATCCTACAATGAGCAGTTCTTC	CASSQDRVGSYNEQFF
.	TRBJ2-7	.	TRBV6-6	14	TGTGCCAGCAGGCGCTCAGGGGGCGGGAGCGAGCAGTACTTC	CASRRSGGGSEQYF
.	TRBJ1-3	.	TRBV6-5	13	TGTGCCAGCAGTTACGACAGCGGAAACACCATATATTTT	CASSYDSGNTIYF
TRBD2	TRBJ2-3	.	TRBV6-4	19	TGTGCCAGCGGACATCAACGACGATTGTTGCGGGGGGGCAGAGATACGCAGTATTTT	CASGHQRRLLRGGRDTQYF
.	TRBJ1-2	.	TRBV2	13	TGTGCCAGCAGTGAGGTCGGGGTGGGCGGCTACACCTTC	CASSEVGVGGYTF
.	TRBJ2-5	.	TRBV15	14	TGTGCCACCAGCCCACGGGACTTGCAAGAGACCCAGTACTTC	CATSPRDLQETQYF
.	TRBJ1-2	.	TRBV5-5	14	TGTGCCAGCAGCTTGGTTTCAGGGAAGGCTGGCTACACCTTC	CASSLVSGKAGYTF
.	TRBJ2-6	.	TRBV7-2	14	TGTGCCAGCAGCTTTCCTTCTGGGGCCAACGTCCTGACTTTC	CASSFPSGANVLTF
TRBD1	TRBJ1-6	few	TRBV5-6	14	TGTGCCAGCAGCTACAGGGGGCGCGGATCACCCCTCCACTTT	CASSYRGRGSPLHF
TRBD1	TRBJ1-1	.	TRBV19	12	TGTGCCAGTAGTGTGGGACAGGTCGAAGCTTTCTTT	CASSVGQVEAFF
TRBD1	TRBJ1-2	.	TRBV9	15	TGTGCCAGCAGCGCAGGGGGCAGGGCCGCTTATGGCTACACCTTC	CASSAGGRAAYGYTF
TRBD2	TRBJ2-1	.	TRBV7-9	14	TGTGCCAGCAGCCGGACTAGCGGGCCCTCGGAGCAGTTCTTC	CASSRTSGPSEQFF
TRBD2	TRBJ2-2	.	TRBV6-2/TRBV6-3	16	TGTGCCAGCAGTGTCATTAGCGGGGGCGGAGCCGGGGAGCTGTTTTTT	CASSVISGGGAGELFF
TRBD1	TRBJ1-1	once	TRBV5-6	14	TGTGCCAGCAGCTTAGCAGGGGGCCAAGGGAGAGCTTTCTTT	CASSLAGGQGRAFF
TRBD1	TRBJ1-2	.	TRBV7-9	17	TGTGCCAGCAGCTTAGCGCTGGGGACAGCCCTTAACTATGGCTACACCTTC	CASSLALGTALNYGYTF
.	TRBJ2-3	.	TRBV21-1	17	TGTGCCAGCAGCACACCGGGACAGGGGGCTGTGACAGATACGCAGTATTTT	CASSTPGQGAVTDTQYF
TRBD2	TRBJ2-1	once	TRBV7-3	16	TGTGCCAGCAGCCCCCCCGGGGGGGTAGCGAGGAATGAGCAGTTCTTC	CASSPPGGVARNEQFF
.	TRBJ1-3	.	TRBV30	13	TGTGCCTGGAACAGGGCAGGGGGAAACACCATATATTTT	CAWNRAGGNTIYF
.	TRBJ2-5	.	TRBV6-6	14	TGTGCCAGCAGTTACTCGCGCAGGATAGAGACCCAGTACTTC	CASSYSRRIETQYF
.	TRBJ1-5	.	TRBV6-2/TRBV6-3	16	TGTGCCAGCAGTTACTTCGGGGGGAATAGCAATCAGCCCCAGCATTTT	CASSYFGGNSNQPQHF
TRBD2	TRBJ2-7	.	TRBV5-1	15	TGCGCCAGCAGCTTGGAAGCGGGGGCAACCTACGAGCAGTACTTC	CASSLEAGATYEQYF
.	TRBJ1-3	.	TRBV11-2	12	TGTGCCAGCAGCTCTCCTCAGGGTGCCATATATTTT	CASSSPQGAIYF
TRBD1	TRBJ1-5	.	TRBV6-2/TRBV6-3	15	TGTGCCAGCAGTTTGGTGGCAGGGGGCTATCAGCCCCAGCATTTT	CASSLVAGGYQPQHF
TRBD1	TRBJ1-2	.	TRBV19	17	TGTGCCAGTAGCCTTCTTATGGGGACAGGGGGGACCTATGGCTACACCTTC	CASSLLMGTGGTYGYTF
.	TRBJ2-1	.	TRBV2	15	TGTGCCAGCAGTGGGGTCCGACTCTCCTACAATGAGCAGTTCTTC	CASSGVRLSYNEQFF
.	TRBJ2-5	once	TRBV5-1	14	TGCGCCAGCAGCCAACAGGACGGCCAAGAGACCCAGTACTTC	CASSQQDGQETQYF
.	TRBJ1-2	.	TRBV12-5	12	TGTGCTAGTGGTTTGACGACGGGAGGCTACACCTTC	CASGLTTGGYTF
TRBD1	TRBJ2-7	.	TRBV6-2/TRBV6-3	14	TGTGCCAGCAGTCACAGGGGATCCCCCTACGAGCAGTACTTC	CASSHRGSPYEQYF
TRBD1	TRBJ2-7	.	TRBV30	15	TGTGCCTGGAGGCGGGCCGACAGGGACGCGGGCGAGCAGTACTTC	CAWRRADRDAGEQYF
TRBD1	TRBJ1-3	.	TRBV4-2	19	TGTGCCAGCAGCCAAGATAGGTGGGGACAGGGGGCTTTTGGAAACACCATATATTTT	CASSQDRWGQGAFGNTIYF
.	TRBJ1-5	.	TRBV5-1	15	TGCGCCAGCAGCCCCGACACCGGTAGCAATCAGCCCCAGCATTTT	CASSPDTGSNQPQHF
.	TRBJ1-6	.	TRBV7-2	13	TGTGCCAGCAGCTCAAAGCCCCGCGGGCCCCTCCACTTT	CASSSKPRGPLHF
TRBD1	TRBJ1-2	.	TRBV5-1	14	TGCGCCAGCAGCCCCCAGACAGGGAACTATGGCTACACCTTC	CASSPQTGNYGYTF
.	TRBJ1-2	.	TRBV6-5	13	TGTGCCAGCAGAATGGACAGAAGCTATGGCTACACCTTC	CASRMDRSYGYTF
TRBD1	TRBJ1-4	.	TRBV7-9	16	TGTGCCAGCAGCTTTCCTGGACAGGGGGCTAAAGAAAAACTGTTTTTT	CASSFPGQGAKEKLFF
TRBD1	TRBJ1-5	.	TRBV19	16	TGTGCCAGTAGTATTCTGGACAGGGGGACCAATCAGCCCCAGCATTTT	CASSILDRGTNQPQHF
TRBD1	TRBJ1-5	.	TRBV3-1/TRBV3-2	15	TGTGCCAGCAGCCAAAACCCAGGGGGCTGGCAGCCCCAGCATTTT	CASSQNPGGWQPQHF
.	TRBJ1-5	once	TRBV5-1	13	TGCGCCAGCAGCTCCTCAGGGGATCAGCCCCAGCATTTT	CASSSSGDQPQHF
TRBD1	TRBJ1-1	.	TRBV3-1/TRBV3-2	15	TGTGCCAGCAGTCTACCGGACAGGGGGAGCACTGAAGCTTTCTTT	CASSLPDRGSTEAFF
TRBD1	TRBJ1-1	.	TRBV5-4	15	TGTGCCAGCAGCGAGGGGACAGGGGGTGGCACTGAAGCTTTCTTT	CASSEGTGGGTEAFF
.	TRBJ2-3	.	TRBV6-4	15	TGTGCCAGCAGTGACCGTGGCAGCGTCACAGATACGCAGTATTTT	CASSDRGSVTDTQYF
.	TRBJ1-2	.	TRBV20-1	13	TGCAGTGCTAGTGCGGGGGGGGTCAGCGGCTACACCTTC	CSASAGGVSGYTF